A selection of T cell receptor beta chains follows, all from one sample in a study of regulatory T cells in long-lasting Graves disease. TCRdb passed the multiplex PCR reads through MiXCR, listing each CDR3 protein once. The sample has approximately 560,000 distinct CDR3 sequences, more than 15% seen once. The sample was also reused in another study, on T cells in Graves' hyperthyroidism and ophthalmopathy.

Sequencing was performed on peripheral blood mononuclear cells (PBMCs), taken at new diagnosis, from a patient treated with antithyroid drugs. The source of these receptors is a man aged 18 to 30 with Graves disease. The CDR3 runs from the conserved cysteine through the conserved F or W. D genes are given only for firm matches. The listing skips clone size in some rows; elsewhere it reads once, few, many or a size class.

size | D | J | length | V | DNA | CDR3
few | - | TRBJ2-5 | 11 | TRBV30 | TGTGCCTGGAGCCAGCGGGAGACCCAGTACTTC | CAWSQRETQYF
many | TRBD2 | TRBJ2-7 | 18 | TRBV30 | TGTGCCCTCCTACCGGGACTAGCGGGAGTTGGGGGATCCTACGAGCAGTACTTC | CALLPGLAGVGGSYEQYF
few | - | TRBJ1-1 | 13 | TRBV20-1 | TGCGGCTTTACAGATCTATTGAACACTGAAGCTTTCTTT | CGFTDLLNTEAFF
many | TRBD2 | TRBJ2-6 | 17 | TRBV7-9 | TGTGCCAGCAGACTTCTAGCGGGAGTAGCCGGGGCCAACGTCCTGACTTTC | CASRLLAGVAGANVLTF
- | - | TRBJ1-2 | 15 | TRBV6-1 | TGTGCCAGCAGATTACAGGCTCGGGGGAACTATGGCTACACCTTC | CASRLQARGNYGYTF
few | TRBD2 | TRBJ2-5 | 15 | TRBV7-7 | TGTGCTAGCAGCCGGACTAGCGGAAAGAAAGAGACCCAGTACTTC | CASSRTSGKKETQYF
- | TRBD1 | TRBJ1-4 | 15 | TRBV4-1 | TGCGCCAGCAGCGGTACAGGGGGCGCGTATGAAAAACTGTTTTTT | CASSGTGGAYEKLFF
few | TRBD2 | TRBJ2-3 | 15 | TRBV27 | TGTGCCAGCAGGCGGGGACTAGCGGGGACAGATACGCAGTATTTT | CASRRGLAGTDTQYF
few | - | TRBJ2-1 | 15 | TRBV29-1 | TGCAGCGTTGAAGGTACGGGGAGCTCCTACAATGAGCAGTTCTTC | CSVEGTGSSYNEQFF
- | - | TRBJ1-1 | 15 | TRBV5-6 | TGTGCCAGCAGCTTGGAACAGGGTGTTTACACTGAAGCTTTCTTT | CASSLEQGVYTEAFF
- | - | TRBJ1-5 | 14 | TRBV5-5 | TGCGCCAGCAGCCCGAATGGGTACAATCAGCCCCAGCATTTT | CASSPNGYNQPQHF
many | - | TRBJ2-6 | 13 | TRBV27 | TGTGCCAGCAGTTTGACTGGGGCCAACGTCCTGACTTTC | CASSLTGANVLTF
many | - | TRBJ2-7 | 11 | TRBV18 | TGTGCCAGCTCTAGGGACGTCGAGCAGTACTTC | CASSRDVEQYF
- | - | TRBJ2-3 | 16 | TRBV9 | TGTGCCAGCAGCCCGCCTTGGGGAGATGGCACAGATACGCAGTATTTT | CASSPPWGDGTDTQYF
many | - | TRBJ2-7 | 14 | TRBV28 | TGTGCCAGCCAAACCTCAAGAAGGCCCTACGAGCAGTACTTC | CASQTSRRPYEQYF
few | - | TRBJ1-1 | 13 | TRBV7-3 | TGTGCCAGCAGCTCTACGCAGGGGACTGAAGCTTTCTTT | CASSSTQGTEAFF
many | - | TRBJ1-1 | 14 | TRBV3-1 | TGTGCCAGCAGCCCCCGACAGGCTAACACTGAAGCTTTCTTT | CASSPRQANTEAFF
few | TRBD1 | TRBJ2-7 | 20 | TRBV6-1 | TGTGCCAGCAGTGAACTGACAGGGGAGGACGGCGGCCCGAGCTCCTACGAGCAGTACTTC | CASSELTGEDGGPSSYEQYF
many | TRBD1 | TRBJ2-7 | 18 | TRBV28 | TGTGCCAGCAGTTTACGCTTTGTAGGGACAGGGATTACCTACGAGCAGTACTTC | CASSLRFVGTGITYEQYF
many | TRBD2 | TRBJ2-2 | 15 | TRBV20-1 | TGCAGTGCTAGTCAACTAGCGGGAGGGCCCGGGGAGCTGTTTTTT | CSASQLAGGPGELFF
- | TRBD1 | TRBJ2-1 | 17 | TRBV2 | TGTGCCAGCAGTGAAGCGCTTTGGACAGGGCTAGGGAATGAGCAGTTCTTC | CASSEALWTGLGNEQFF
many | - | TRBJ1-5 | 15 | TRBV5-8 | TGTGCCAGCAGCTCCTCCCTGGTTAGCAATCAGCCCCAGCATTTT | CASSSSLVSNQPQHF
many | TRBD2 | TRBJ2-3 | 15 | TRBV7-3 | TGTGCCAGCAGCCTTCAAGCGGGAGCGGGAGATACGCAGTATTTT | CASSLQAGAGDTQYF
many | - | TRBJ2-3 | 12 | TRBV20-1 | TGCAGTGCTAATCTGGGATCAGATACGCAGTATTTT | CSANLGSDTQYF
- | TRBD1 | TRBJ1-2 | 15 | TRBV13 | TGTGCCAGCAGCCCCGAGGGGGCGCGTTTGTATGGCTACACCTTC | CASSPEGARLYGYTF
many | - | TRBJ1-1 | 13 | TRBV7-9 | TGTGCTATCGGGGCAGTCTTGGGCACTGAAGCTTTCTTT | CAIGAVLGTEAFF
few | TRBD2 | TRBJ2-1 | 16 | TRBV29-1 | TGCAGCGTTGAAGATACTAGCGCCAGGACCTACAATGAGCAGTTCTTC | CSVEDTSARTYNEQFF
many | - | TRBJ2-1 | 14 | TRBV6-2/TRBV6-3 | TGTGCCACCCGGATTGGCGGGAACCACAATGAGCAGTTCTTC | CATRIGGNHNEQFF
- | - | TRBJ1-3 | 16 | TRBV7-9 | TGTGCCAGCAGCTTAGTTCGACATGTCTCTGGAAACACCATATATTTT | CASSLVRHVSGNTIYF
- | - | TRBJ2-3 | 15 | TRBV27 | TGTGCCAGCAGTCCGTCCCCTTCCGGTCTGGATACGCAGTATTTT | CASSPSPSGLDTQYF
- | - | TRBJ1-2 | 16 | TRBV20-1 | TGCAGTGCTAGAGTAGACTCTTGGGGGAAGAACTATGGCTACACCTTC | CSARVDSWGKNYGYTF
once | - | TRBJ2-7 | 18 | TRBV5-6 | TGTGCCAGCAGCTTATTGCAGGGGTCCCTCTCTTCTATCTACGAGCAGTACTTC | CASSLLQGSLSSIYEQYF
many | - | TRBJ1-1 | 14 | TRBV2 | TGTGCCAGCAGCCCCCGGGGCATGAACACTGAAGCTTTCTTT | CASSPRGMNTEAFF
- | TRBD2 | TRBJ2-7 | 15 | TRBV19 | TGTGCCAGTAGTATTTATGGGACTAGCTCCTACGAGCAGTACTTC | CASSIYGTSSYEQYF
- | TRBD2 | TRBJ2-1 | 16 | TRBV28 | TGTGCCAGCAGTCTGACTCTAGCGGGAGGGAACAATGAGCAGTTCTTC | CASSLTLAGGNNEQFF